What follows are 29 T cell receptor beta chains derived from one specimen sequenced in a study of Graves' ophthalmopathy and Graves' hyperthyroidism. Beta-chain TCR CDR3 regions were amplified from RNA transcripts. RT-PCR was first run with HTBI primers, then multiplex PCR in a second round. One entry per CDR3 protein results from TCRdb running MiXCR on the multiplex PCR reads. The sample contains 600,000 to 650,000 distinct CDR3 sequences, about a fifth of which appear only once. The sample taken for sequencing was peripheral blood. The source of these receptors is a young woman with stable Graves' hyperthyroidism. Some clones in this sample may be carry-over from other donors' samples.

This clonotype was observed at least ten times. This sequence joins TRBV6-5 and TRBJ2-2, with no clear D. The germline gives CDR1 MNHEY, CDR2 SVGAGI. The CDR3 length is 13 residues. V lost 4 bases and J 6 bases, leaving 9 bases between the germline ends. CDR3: CASSWGGAGELFF. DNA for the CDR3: TGTGCCAGCAGTTGGGGTGGAGCCGGGGAGCTGTTTTTT.

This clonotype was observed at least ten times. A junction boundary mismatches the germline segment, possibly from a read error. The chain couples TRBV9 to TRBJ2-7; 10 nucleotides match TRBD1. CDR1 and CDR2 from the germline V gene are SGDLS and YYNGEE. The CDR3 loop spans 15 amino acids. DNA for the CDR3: TGCGCCAGCAGCCCCCTAGGGACAGGGGCCTACGAGCAGTACTTC. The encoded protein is CASSPLGTGAYEQYF.

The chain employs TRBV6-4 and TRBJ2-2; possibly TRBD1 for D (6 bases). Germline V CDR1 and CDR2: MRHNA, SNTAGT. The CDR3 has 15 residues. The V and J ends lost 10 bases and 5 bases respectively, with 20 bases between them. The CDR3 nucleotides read TGTGCCAACCTTCCCCTCGGACAGCTAACCGGGGAGCTGTTTTTT. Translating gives CANLPLGQLTGELFF.

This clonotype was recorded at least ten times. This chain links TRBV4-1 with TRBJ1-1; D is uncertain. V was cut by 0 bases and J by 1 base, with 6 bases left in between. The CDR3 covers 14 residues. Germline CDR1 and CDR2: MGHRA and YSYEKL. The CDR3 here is CASSQDWGNTEAFF. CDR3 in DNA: TGCGCCAGCAGCCAAGATTGGGGGAACACTGAAGCTTTCTTT.

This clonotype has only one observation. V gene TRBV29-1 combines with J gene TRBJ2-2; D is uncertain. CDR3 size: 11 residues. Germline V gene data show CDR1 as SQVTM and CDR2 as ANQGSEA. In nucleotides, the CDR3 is TGCAGGACATTCAGGACCGGGGAGCTGTTTTTT. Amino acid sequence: CRTFRTGELFF.

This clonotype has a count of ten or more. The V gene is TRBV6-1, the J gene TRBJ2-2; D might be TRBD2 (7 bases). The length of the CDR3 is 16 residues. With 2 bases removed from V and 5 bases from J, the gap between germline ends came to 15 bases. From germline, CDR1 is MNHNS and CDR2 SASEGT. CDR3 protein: CASSEPTGGWTGELFF. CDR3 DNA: TGTGCCAGCAGTGAACCGACGGGGGGCTGGACCGGGGAGCTGTTTTTT.

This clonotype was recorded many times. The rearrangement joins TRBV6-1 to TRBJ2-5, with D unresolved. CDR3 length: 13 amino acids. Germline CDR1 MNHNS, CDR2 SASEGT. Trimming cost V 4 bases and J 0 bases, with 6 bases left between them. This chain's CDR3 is CASSVPNQETQYF. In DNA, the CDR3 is TGTGCCAGCAGTGTACCTAACCAAGAGACCCAGTACTTC.

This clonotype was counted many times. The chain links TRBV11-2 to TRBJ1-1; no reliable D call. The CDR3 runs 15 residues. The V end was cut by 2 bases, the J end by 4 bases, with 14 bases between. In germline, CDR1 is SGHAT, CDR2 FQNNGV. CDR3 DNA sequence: TGTGCCAGCAGCTTATTTGGGAGCGCGATCACTGAAGCTTTCTTT. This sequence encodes CASSLFGSAITEAFF.

CDR3 loop: CASSQDPGMDEKLFF. The CDR3 nucleotides are TGCGCCAGCAGCCAAGACCCGGGGATGGATGAAAAACTGTTTTTT. The chain carries TRBV4-1 and TRBJ1-4, with D unresolved. CDR1 MGHRA and CDR2 YSYEKL come from the germline V gene. This CDR3 is built from 15 residues. The V end lost 0 bases, the J end lost 6 bases, and 11 bases lay between the germline ends.

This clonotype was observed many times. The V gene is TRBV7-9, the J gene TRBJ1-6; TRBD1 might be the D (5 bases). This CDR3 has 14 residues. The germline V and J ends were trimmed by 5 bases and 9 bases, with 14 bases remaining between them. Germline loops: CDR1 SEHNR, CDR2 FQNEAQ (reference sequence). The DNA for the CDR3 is TGTGCCAGCAGCCCCGGAGGGGCGGCTTCACCCCTCCACTTT. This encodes CASSPGGAASPLHF.

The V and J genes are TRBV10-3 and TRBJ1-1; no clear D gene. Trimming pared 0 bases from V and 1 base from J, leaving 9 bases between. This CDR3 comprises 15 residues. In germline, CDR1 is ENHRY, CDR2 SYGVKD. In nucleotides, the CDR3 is TGTGCCATCAGTGAGTCATTGGCTAAGAACACTGAAGCTTTCTTT. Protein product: CAISESLAKNTEAFF.

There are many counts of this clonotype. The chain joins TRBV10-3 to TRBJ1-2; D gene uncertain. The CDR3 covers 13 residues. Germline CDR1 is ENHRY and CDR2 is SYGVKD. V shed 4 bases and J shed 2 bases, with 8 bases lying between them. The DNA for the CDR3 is TGTGCCATCAGTGCCGGACTGAACTATGGCTACACCTTC. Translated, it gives CAISAGLNYGYTF.

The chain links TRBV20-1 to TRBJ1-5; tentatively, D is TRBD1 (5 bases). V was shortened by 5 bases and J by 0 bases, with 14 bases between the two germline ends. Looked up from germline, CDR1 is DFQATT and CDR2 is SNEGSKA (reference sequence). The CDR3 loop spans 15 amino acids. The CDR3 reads CSALDRPYSNQPQHF. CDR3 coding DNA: TGCAGTGCTCTAGACAGACCTTATAGCAATCAGCCCCAGCATTTT.

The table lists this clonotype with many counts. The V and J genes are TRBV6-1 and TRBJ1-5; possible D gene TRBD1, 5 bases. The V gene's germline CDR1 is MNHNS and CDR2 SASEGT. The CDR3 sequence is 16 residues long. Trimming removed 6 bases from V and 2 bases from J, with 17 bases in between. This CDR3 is CASRDRGSGGNQPQHF. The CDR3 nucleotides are TGTGCCAGCAGGGATAGGGGCTCCGGAGGCAATCAGCCCCAGCATTTT.

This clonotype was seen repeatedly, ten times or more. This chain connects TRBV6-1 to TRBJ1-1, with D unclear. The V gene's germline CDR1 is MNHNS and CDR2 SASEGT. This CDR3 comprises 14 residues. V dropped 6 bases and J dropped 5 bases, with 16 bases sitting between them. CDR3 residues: CASSPIRDFTEAFF. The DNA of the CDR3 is TGTGCCAGCAGCCCCATTAGGGATTTTACTGAAGCTTTCTTT.

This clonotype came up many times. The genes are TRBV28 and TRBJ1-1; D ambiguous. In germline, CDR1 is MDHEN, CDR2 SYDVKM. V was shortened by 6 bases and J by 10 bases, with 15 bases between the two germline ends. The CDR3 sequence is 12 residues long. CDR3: CASSTIDLGAFF. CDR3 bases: TGTGCCAGCAGCACCATCGACCTCGGAGCTTTCTTT.

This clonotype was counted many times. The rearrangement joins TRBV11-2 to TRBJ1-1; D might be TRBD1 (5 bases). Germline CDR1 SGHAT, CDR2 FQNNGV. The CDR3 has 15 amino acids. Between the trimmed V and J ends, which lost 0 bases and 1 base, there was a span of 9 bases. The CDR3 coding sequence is TGTGCCAGCAGCTTAGAGCGGGGCTCGAACACTGAAGCTTTCTTT. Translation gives CASSLERGSNTEAFF.

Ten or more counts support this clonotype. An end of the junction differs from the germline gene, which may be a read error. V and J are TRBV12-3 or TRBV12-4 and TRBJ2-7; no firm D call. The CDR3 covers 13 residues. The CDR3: CASSMGPSSEQYF. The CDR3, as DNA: TGTGCCAGCAGTATGGGTCCGTCCTCCGAGCAGTACTTC.

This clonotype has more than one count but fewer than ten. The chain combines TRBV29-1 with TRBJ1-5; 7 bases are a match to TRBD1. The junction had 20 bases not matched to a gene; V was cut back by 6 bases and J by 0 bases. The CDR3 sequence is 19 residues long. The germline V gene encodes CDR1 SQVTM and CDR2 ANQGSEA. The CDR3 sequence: CSVENTGTAEGYSNQPQHF. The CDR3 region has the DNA TGCAGCGTCGAAAATACCGGGACAGCTGAGGGTTATAGCAATCAGCCCCAGCATTTT.

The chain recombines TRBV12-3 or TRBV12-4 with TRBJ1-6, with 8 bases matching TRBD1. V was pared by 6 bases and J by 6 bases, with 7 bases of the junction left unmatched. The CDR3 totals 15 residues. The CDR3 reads CASRFGQGINSPLHF. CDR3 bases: TGTGCCAGCAGGTTCGGACAGGGAATTAATTCACCCCTCCACTTT.

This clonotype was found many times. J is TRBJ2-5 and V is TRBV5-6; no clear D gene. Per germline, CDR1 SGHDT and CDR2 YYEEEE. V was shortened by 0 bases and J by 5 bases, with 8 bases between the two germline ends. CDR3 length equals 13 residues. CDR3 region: CASSLALSETQYF. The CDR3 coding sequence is TGTGCCAGCAGCTTGGCGCTTTCGGAGACCCAGTACTTC. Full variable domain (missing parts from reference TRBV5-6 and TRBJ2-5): DAGVTQSPTHLIKTRGQQVTLRCSPKSGHDTVSWYQQALGQGPQFIFQYYEEEERQRGNFPDRFSGHQFPNYSSELNVNALLLGDSALYLCASSLALSETQYFGPGTRLLVL.

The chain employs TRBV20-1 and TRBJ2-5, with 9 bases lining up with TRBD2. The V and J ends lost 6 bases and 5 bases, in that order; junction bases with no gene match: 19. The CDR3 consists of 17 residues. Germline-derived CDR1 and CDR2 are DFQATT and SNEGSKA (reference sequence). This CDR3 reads CSAKVLAGKSLGETQYF. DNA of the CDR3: TGCAGTGCGAAGGTCCTAGCGGGAAAGAGTCTGGGGGAGACCCAGTACTTC.

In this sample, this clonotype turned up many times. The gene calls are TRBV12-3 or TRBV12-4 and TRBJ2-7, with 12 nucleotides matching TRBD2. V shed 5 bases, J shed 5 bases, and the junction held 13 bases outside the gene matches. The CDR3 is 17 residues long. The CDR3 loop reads CASSHRGLAGSNDEQYF. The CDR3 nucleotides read TGTGCCAGCAGTCACCGCGGACTAGCGGGGAGCAACGACGAGCAGTACTTC.

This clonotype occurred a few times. In DNA form, the CDR3 reads TGCGCCAGCAGCCAAGATGAATTCGGGGCTCAGCCCCAGCATTTT. It translates to CASSQDEFGAQPQHF. This sequence joins TRBV4-1 and TRBJ1-5; a weak D match, TRBD1 (5 bases). CDR1 is MGHRA and CDR2 is YSYEKL in the germline V gene. Trimming pared 0 bases from V and 6 bases from J, leaving 12 bases between. This CDR3 has 15 amino acids.

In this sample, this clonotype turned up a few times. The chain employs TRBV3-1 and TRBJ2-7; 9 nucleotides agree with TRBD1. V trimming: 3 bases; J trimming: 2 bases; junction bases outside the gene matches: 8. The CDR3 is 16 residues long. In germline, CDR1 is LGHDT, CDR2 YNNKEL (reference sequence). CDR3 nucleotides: TGTGCCAGCAGCCACCCGACAGGGGGGGCGGCCTACGAGCAGTACTTC. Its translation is CASSHPTGGAAYEQYF.

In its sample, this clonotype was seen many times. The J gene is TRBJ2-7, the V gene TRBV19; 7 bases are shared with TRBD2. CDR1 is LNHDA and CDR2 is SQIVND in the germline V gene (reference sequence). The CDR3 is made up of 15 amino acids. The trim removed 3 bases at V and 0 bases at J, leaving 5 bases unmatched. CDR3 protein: CASSMGGISSYEQYF. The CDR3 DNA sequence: TGTGCCAGTAGTATGGGGGGGATCTCCTCCTACGAGCAGTACTTC.

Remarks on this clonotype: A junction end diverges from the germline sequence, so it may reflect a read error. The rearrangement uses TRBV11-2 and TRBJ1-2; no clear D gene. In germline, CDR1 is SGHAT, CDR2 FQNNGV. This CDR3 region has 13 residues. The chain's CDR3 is CASNLVPRDGYTF. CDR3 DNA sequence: TGTGCCAGCAACTTAGTTCCCCGAGATGGCTACACCTTC.

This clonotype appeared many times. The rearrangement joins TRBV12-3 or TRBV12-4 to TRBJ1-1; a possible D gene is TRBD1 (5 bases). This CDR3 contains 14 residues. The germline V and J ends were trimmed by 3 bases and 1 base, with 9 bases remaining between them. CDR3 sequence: CASSLRRGNTEAFF. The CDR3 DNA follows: TGTGCCAGCAGTTTGAGGAGGGGGAACACTGAAGCTTTCTTT.

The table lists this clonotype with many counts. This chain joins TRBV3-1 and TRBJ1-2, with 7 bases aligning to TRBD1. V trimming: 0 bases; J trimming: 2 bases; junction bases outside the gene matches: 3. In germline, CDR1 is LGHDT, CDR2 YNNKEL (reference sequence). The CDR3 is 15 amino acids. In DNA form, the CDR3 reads TGTGCCAGCAGCCAAGATCGGACAGGAAACTATGGCTACACCTTC. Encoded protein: CASSQDRTGNYGYTF.